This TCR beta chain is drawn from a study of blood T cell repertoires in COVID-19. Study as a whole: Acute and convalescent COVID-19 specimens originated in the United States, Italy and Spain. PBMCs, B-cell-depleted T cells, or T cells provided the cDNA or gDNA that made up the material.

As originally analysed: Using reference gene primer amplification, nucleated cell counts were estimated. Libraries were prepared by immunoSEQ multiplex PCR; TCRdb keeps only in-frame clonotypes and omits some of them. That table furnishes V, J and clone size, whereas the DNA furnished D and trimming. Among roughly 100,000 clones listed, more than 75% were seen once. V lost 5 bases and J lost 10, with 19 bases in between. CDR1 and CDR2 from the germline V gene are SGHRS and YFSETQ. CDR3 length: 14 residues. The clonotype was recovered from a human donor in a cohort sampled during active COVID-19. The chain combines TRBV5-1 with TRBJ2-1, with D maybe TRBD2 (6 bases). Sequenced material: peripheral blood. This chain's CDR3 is CASSSPPEGAEQFF. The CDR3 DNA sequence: TGCGCCAGCAGTTCCCCGCCGGAGGGCGCCGAGCAGTTCTTC.